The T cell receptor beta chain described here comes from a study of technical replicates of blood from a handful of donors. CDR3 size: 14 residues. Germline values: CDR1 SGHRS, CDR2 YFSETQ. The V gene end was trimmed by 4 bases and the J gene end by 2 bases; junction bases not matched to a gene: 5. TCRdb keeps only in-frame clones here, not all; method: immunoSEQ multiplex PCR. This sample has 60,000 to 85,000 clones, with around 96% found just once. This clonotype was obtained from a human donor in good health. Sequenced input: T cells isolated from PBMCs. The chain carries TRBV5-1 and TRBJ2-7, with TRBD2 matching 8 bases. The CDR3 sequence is CASSPGTRTYEQYF. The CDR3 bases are TGCGCCAGCAGCCCTGGGACTAGAACCTACGAGCAGTACTTC. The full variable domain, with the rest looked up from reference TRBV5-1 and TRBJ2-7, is KAGVTQTPRYLIKTRGQQVTLSCSPISGHRSVSWYQQTPGQGLQFLFEYFSETQRNKGNFPGRFSGRQFSNSRSEMNVSTLELGDSALYLCASSPGTRTYEQYFGPGTRLTVT.